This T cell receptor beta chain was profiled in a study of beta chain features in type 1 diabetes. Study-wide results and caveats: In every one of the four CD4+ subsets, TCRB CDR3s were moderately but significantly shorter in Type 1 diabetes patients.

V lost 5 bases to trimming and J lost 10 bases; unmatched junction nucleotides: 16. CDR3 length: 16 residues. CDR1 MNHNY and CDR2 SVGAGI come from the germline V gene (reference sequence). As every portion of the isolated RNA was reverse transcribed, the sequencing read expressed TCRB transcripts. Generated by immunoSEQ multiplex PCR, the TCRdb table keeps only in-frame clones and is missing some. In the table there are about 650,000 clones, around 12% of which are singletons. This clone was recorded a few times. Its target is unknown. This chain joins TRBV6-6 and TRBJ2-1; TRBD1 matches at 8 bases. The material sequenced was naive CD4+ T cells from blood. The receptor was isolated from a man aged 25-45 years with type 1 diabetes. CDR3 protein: CASSKIPQGQELEQFF. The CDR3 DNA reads TGTGCCAGCAGTAAGATCCCCCAGGGACAGGAACTCGAGCAGTTCTTC.